This T cell receptor beta chain comes out of a study of CD8 T cells in Susac syndrome. Sequencing targeted TCR beta in blood CD8+ and CD4+ T cells. The RNA, roughly 0.45 to 1 ug, was put through reverse transcription using random hexamers. Amplification of TCR beta CDR3 across 54 Vbeta and 13 Jbeta was performed with immunoSEQ multiplex PCR. TCRdb reprocessed the immunoSEQ multiplex PCR reads via MiXCR and lists one record per CDR3 protein. The table has 150,000 to 250,000 distinct CDR3 sequences, nearly 95% seen once; the top ten hold approximately 0.093%. Sample: CD4+ T cells from PBMCs. This TCR was sampled from a human donor with multiple sclerosis.

The CDR3 loop reads CAWTRAHTIYF. CDR3 nucleotide sequence: TGTGCCTGGACGCGAGCGCACACCATATATTTT. The chain combines TRBV30 with TRBJ1-3; D is uncertain. V dropped 4 bases and J dropped 8 bases, with 9 bases sitting between them. Germline lookup yields CDR1 GTSNPN and CDR2 SVGIG (reference sequence). The CDR3 covers 11 residues.